This TCR beta chain is drawn from a study of Graves' ophthalmopathy and Graves' hyperthyroidism. Findings of the study overall: Blood samples also showed most expanded thyroid clonotypes exceeding 0.001 frequency.

CDR1 is ENHRY and CDR2 is SYGVKD in the germline V gene. The germline V and J ends were trimmed by 1 base and 10 bases, with 14 bases remaining between them. This CDR3 contains 15 residues. RNA transcripts served as template for amplifying TCR beta CDR3 sequences. The workflow started with a first-round RT-PCR run with HTBI primers and then moved on to a second-round multiplex PCR. From the multiplex PCR reads, TCRdb called clonotypes with MiXCR, one entry per CDR3 protein. The table has 650,000 to 900,000 distinct CDR3 sequences, 40% seen once. In regard to this clonotype: Its antigen is not known.

This chain connects TRBV10-3 to TRBJ1-6, with D possibly being TRBD1 (5 bases). This clonotype originated in an adult man with Graves' ophthalmopathy. What was sequenced was peripheral blood. The CDR3: CAISELQRGDSPLHF. CDR3 DNA: TGTGCCATCAGTGAGTTGCAGCGGGGGGACTCACCCCTCCACTTT.